This T cell receptor (beta chain) was profiled in a study of T cell changes during pregnancy in multiple sclerosis. TCRdb's table, derived via immunoSEQ multiplex PCR, lists solely in-frame clones and lacks some. The sample contains about 76,000 clones, roughly 92% of which appear only once. The V and J ends lost 5 bases and 7 bases respectively, with 12 bases between them. CDR3 length equals 14 residues. CDR1 and CDR2 from the germline V gene are SGHTA and FQGNSA. This clone was counted once. The specimen comprised peripheral blood, sampled after pregnancy. The V and J genes are TRBV7-2 and TRBJ1-6; D might be TRBD1 (6 bases). This TCR was sampled from a female donor in good health, enrolled as a control in a pregnancy study. The CDR3 DNA sequence: TGTGCCAGCAGCGGGGGCTGGGAGAATTCACCCCTCCACTTT. It specifies CASSGGWENSPLHF.